The rows below give T cell receptor beta chains drawn from one sample of a study of blood T cell repertoires in COVID-19. Profiling relied on immunoSEQ multiplex PCR, and the TCRdb table lists in-frame clones only, not all of them. The sample shows about 80,000 clones, around 88% of them seen only once. Material: peripheral blood. All receptors come from a woman of 80 years or more with active or convalescent COVID-19. Both conserved end residues are part of each CDR3. D genes are given only for firm matches. Clone size is not always given. Where it is, it says once, few, many or a class for expanded clones.

J gene | clone size | D gene | V gene | CDR3 DNA | CDR3 protein
TRBJ2-7 | once | TRBD2 | TRBV7-2 | TGTGCCAGCAGCCGTGCCAGGGAGGGCTACGAGCAGTACTTC | CASSRAREGYEQYF
TRBJ1-1 | NA | NA | TRBV2 | TGTGCCAGCAACCGTCGGGAGAACACTGAAGCTTTCTTT | CASNRRENTEAFF
TRBJ2-7 | once | TRBD2 | TRBV7-6 | TGTGCCAGCAGCTTAGGCCTAGCGGGGGGGGTCTACGAGCAGTACTTC | CASSLGLAGGVYEQYF
TRBJ2-2 | NA | NA | TRBV9 | TGTGCCAGCAGCGCGCAGGGGAGGAACACCGGGGAGCTGTTTTTT | CASSAQGRNTGELFF
TRBJ1-4 | once | TRBD1 | TRBV5-6 | TGTGCCAGCACCCCCGGGACAGGGAATGAAAAACTGTTTTTT | CASTPGTGNEKLFF
TRBJ2-5 | NA | NA | TRBV7-2 | TGTGCCAGCAGCTTCTCCAGGGTTCAAGAGACCCAGTACTTC | CASSFSRVQETQYF
TRBJ2-1 | NA | NA | TRBV10-3 | TGTGCCGTCAGGGAGACAGGATCCTCCTACAATGAGCAGTTCTTC | CAVRETGSSYNEQFF
TRBJ2-5 | NA | TRBD2 | TRBV7-9 | TGTGCCAGCAGCCCCACAGGGGCGGGGGGGCGAGAGACCCAGTACTTC | CASSPTGAGGRETQYF
TRBJ1-5 | once | NA | TRBV15 | TGTGCCACCAGCAGAGGGCAAACTAGCAATCAGCCCCAGCATTTT | CATSRGQTSNQPQHF
TRBJ2-3 | NA | TRBD2 | TRBV6-5 | TGTGCCAGCAGTTACCCTGCGGGAGAGGGCGATACGCAGTATTTT | CASSYPAGEGDTQYF
TRBJ1-1 | NA | NA | TRBV19 | TGTGCCAGTAGTCCATGGCCTTCACAGATGATGAACACTGAAGCTTTCTTT | CASSPWPSQMMNTEAFF
TRBJ1-2 | NA | NA | TRBV18 | TGTGCCAGCTCACCCGGCCAGGACTATGGCTACACCTTC | CASSPGQDYGYTF
TRBJ2-6 | NA | TRBD1 | TRBV6-5 | TGTGCCAGCAGTTACTTATTAACCGGGACAGTGACTTTC | CASSYLLTGTVTF
TRBJ2-2 | NA | NA | TRBV4-1 | TGCGCCAGCAGCCAAGGACAGGTTCCGAACACCGGGGAGCTGTTTTTT | CASSQGQVPNTGELFF
TRBJ2-5 | NA | TRBD1 | TRBV6-5 | TGTGCCAGCAGTCGGACAGGGCTTGGGGAGACCCAGTACTTC | CASSRTGLGETQYF
TRBJ2-1 | NA | NA | TRBV28 | TGTGCCACCCTCTCCTACAATGAGCAGTTCTTC | CATLSYNEQFF